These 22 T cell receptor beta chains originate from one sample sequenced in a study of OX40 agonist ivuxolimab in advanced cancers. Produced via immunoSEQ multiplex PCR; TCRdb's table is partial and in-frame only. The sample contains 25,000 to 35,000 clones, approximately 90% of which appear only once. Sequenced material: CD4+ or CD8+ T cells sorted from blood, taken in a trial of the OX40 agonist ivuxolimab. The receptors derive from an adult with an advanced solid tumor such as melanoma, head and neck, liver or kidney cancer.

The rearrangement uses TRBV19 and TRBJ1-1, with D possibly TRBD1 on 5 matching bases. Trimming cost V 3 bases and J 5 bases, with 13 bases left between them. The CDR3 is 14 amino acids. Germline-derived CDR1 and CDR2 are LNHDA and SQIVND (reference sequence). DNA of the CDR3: TGTGCCAGTAGTATCCCGGGGGGGTGGACTGAAGCTTTCTTT. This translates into CASSIPGGWTEAFF. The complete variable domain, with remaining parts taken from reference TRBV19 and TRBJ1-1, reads DGGITQSPKYLFRKEGQNVTLSCEQNLNHDAMYWYRQDPGQGLRLIYYSQIVNDFQKGDIAEGYSVSREKKESFPLTVTSAQKNPTAFYLCASSIPGGWTEAFFGQGTRLTVV.

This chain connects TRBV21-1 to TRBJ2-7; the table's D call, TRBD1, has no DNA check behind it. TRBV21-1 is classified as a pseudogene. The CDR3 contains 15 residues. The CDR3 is CASRFGGTGYYEQYF. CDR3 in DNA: TGTGCCAGCAGGTTTGGCGGGACAGGTTACTACGAGCAGTACTTC.

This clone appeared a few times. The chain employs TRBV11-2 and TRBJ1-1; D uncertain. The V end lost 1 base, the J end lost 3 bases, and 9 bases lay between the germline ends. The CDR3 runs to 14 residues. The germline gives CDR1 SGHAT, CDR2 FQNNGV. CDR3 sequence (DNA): TGTGCCAGCAGCTTAGGAGGATCCTACACTGAAGCTTTCTTT. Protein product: CASSLGGSYTEAFF.

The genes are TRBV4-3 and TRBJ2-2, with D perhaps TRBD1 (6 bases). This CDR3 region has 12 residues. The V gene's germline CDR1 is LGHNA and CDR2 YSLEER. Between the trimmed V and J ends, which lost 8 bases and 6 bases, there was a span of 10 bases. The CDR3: CASEGGPGELFF. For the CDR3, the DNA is TGCGCCAGCGAAGGGGGACCCGGGGAGCTGTTTTTT.

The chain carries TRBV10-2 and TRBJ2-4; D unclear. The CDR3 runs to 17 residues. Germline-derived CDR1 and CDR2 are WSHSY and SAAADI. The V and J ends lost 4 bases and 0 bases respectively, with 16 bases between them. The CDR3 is CASSGGTYITAKNIQYF. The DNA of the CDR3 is TGCGCCAGCAGTGGCGGAACTTACATAACAGCCAAAAACATTCAGTACTTC.

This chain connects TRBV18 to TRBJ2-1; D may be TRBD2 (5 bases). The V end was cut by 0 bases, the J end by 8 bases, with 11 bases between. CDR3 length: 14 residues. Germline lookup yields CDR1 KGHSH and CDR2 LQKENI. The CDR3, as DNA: TGTGCCAGCTCACCACCGGCTAGCAACTATGAGCAGTTCTTC. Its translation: CASSPPASNYEQFF.

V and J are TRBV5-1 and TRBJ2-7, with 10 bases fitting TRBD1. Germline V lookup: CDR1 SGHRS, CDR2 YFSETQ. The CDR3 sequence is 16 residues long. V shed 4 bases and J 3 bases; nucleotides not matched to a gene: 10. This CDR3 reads CASSRSGTGAFYEQYF. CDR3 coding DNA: TGCGCCAGCAGCCGGTCCGGGACAGGGGCTTTCTACGAGCAGTACTTC. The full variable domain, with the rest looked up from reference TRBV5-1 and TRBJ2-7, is KAGVTQTPRYLIKTRGQQVTLSCSPISGHRSVSWYQQTPGQGLQFLFEYFSETQRNKGNFPGRFSGRQFSNSRSEMNVSTLELGDSALYLCASSRSGTGAFYEQYFGPGTRLTVT.

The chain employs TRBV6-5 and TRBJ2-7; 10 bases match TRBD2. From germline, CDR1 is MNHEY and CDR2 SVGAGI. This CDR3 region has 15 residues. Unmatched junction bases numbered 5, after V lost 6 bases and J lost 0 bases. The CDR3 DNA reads TGTGCCAGCAGAACCGGACTAGCGGACTCCTACGAGCAGTACTTC. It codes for CASRTGLADSYEQYF.

CDR3 coding DNA: TGTGCCAGCAGCCCGGACAGTTACACTGAAGCTTTCTTT. Translated, it gives CASSPDSYTEAFF. The chain has TRBV7-6 and TRBJ1-1, with TRBD1 as a possible D gene (6 bases). V lost 5 bases and J 3 bases, leaving 10 bases between the germline ends. The length of the CDR3 is 13 residues. Germline V gives CDR1 SGHVS, CDR2 FNYEAQ.

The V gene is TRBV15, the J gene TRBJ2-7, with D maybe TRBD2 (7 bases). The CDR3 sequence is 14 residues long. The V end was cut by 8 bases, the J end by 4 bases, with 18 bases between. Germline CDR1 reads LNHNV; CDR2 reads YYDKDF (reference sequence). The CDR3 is CATAAAGADYEQYF. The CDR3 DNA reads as TGTGCCACCGCCGCGGCGGGGGCGGATTACGAGCAGTACTTC.

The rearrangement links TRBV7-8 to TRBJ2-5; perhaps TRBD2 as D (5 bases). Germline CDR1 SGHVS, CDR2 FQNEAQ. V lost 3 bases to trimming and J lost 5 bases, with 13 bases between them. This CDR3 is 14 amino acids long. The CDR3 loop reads CASSLFGPGETQYF. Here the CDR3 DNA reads TGTGCCAGCAGCTTGTTCGGGCCGGGGGAGACCCAGTACTTC. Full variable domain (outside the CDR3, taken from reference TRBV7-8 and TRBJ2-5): GAGVSQSPRYKVAKRGQDVALRCDPISGHVSLFWYQQALGQGPEFLTYFQNEAQLDKSGLPSDRFFAERPEGSVSTLKIQRTQQEDSAVYLCASSLFGPGETQYFGPGTRLLVL.

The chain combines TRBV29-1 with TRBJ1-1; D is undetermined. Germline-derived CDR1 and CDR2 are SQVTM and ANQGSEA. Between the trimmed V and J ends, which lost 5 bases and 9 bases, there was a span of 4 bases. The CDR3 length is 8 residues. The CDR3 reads CSVPQAFF. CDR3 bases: TGCAGCGTTCCTCAAGCTTTCTTT.

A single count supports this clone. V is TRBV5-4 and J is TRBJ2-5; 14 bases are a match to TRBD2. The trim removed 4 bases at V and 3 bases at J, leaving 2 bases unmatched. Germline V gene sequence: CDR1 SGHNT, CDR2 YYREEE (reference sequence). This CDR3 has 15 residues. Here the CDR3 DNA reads TGTGCCAGCAGCGTGGGACTAGCGGGAGAAGAGACCCAGTACTTC. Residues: CASSVGLAGEETQYF. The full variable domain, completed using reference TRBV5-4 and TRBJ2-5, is ETGVTQSPTHLIKTRGQQVTLRCSSQSGHNTVSWYQQALGQGPQFIFQYYREEENGRGNFPPRFSGLQFPNYSSELNVNALELDDSALYLCASSVGLAGEETQYFGPGTRLLVL.

The CDR3 reads CASSPGLVDTGELFF. The CDR3 coding sequence is TGTGCCAGCAGCCCGGGGCTAGTGGACACCGGGGAGCTGTTTTTT. V gene TRBV6-5 combines with J gene TRBJ2-2, with D perhaps matching TRBD1 or TRBD2 (5 bases each). Germline loops: CDR1 MNHEY, CDR2 SVGAGI. The CDR3 loop spans 15 amino acids. V was clipped by 6 bases and J by 3 bases, with 14 bases between them.

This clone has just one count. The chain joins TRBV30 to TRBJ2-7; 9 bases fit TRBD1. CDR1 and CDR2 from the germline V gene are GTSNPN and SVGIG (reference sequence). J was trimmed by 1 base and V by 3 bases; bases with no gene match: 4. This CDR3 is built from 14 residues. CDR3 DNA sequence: TGTGCCTGGAGCGACAGGGGGGGGTCCTACGAGCAGTACTTC. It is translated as CAWSDRGGSYEQYF.

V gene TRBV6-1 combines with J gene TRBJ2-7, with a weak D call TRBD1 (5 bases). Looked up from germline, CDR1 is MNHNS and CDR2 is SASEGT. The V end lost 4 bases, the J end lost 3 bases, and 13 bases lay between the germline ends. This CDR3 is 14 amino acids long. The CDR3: CASSAVRAFYEQYF. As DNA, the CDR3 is TGTGCCAGCAGTGCGGTCAGGGCTTTCTACGAGCAGTACTTC.

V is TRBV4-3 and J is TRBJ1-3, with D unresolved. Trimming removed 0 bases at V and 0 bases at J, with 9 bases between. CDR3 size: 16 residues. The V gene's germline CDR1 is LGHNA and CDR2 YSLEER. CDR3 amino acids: CASSQDWGGSGNTIYF. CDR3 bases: TGCGCCAGCAGCCAAGATTGGGGAGGCTCTGGAAACACCATATATTTT.

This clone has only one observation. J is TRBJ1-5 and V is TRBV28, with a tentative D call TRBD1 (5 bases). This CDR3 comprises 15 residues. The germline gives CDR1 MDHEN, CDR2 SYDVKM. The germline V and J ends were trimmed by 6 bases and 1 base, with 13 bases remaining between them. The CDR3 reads CASSWGRVSNQPQHF. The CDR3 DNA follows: TGTGCCAGCAGCTGGGGCAGGGTGAGCAATCAGCCCCAGCATTTT.

CDR3 region: CASSVGGATEAFF. Here the CDR3 DNA reads TGTGCCAGCAGCGTAGGTGGGGCCACTGAAGCTTTCTTT. The rearrangement links TRBV9 to TRBJ1-1; D is perhaps TRBD1 (5 bases). V was trimmed by 0 bases and J by 4 bases, leaving 7 bases between them. This CDR3 spans 13 amino acids. Germline CDR1 SGDLS, CDR2 YYNGEE.

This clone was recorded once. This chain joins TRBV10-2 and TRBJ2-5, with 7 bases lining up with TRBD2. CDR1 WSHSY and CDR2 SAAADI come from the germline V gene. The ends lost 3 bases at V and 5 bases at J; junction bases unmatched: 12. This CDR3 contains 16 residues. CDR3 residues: CASSDPLASSGETQYF. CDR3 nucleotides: TGCGCCAGCAGTGATCCACTAGCGTCCTCTGGGGAGACCCAGTACTTC.

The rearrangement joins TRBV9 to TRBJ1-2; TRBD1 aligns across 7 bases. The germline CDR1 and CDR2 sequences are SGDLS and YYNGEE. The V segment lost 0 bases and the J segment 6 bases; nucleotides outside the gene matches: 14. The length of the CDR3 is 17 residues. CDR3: CASSVARGRRELDGYTF. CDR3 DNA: TGTGCCAGCAGCGTAGCTAGGGGGCGTCGGGAGTTGGATGGCTACACCTTC.

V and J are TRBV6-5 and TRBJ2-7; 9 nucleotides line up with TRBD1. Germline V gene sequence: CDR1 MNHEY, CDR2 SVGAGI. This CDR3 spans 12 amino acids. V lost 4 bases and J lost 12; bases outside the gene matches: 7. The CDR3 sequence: CASSSLGQGLYF. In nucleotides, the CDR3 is TGTGCCAGCAGTTCCCTGGGACAGGGTCTGTACTTC.